The clone carrying this T cell receptor (beta chain) came up a few times. CDR3 length equals 10 residues. CDR1 and CDR2 from the germline V gene are SGHDT and YYEEEE. V lost 6 bases and J 5 bases, leaving 6 bases between the germline ends. The method was immunoSEQ multiplex PCR; TCRdb's version includes in-frame clones alone and lacks a portion of them. This sample has around 130,000 clones, with about 96% found just once. The data stem from a study of T cell changes during pregnancy in multiple sclerosis. The receptor comes from a female donor with multiple sclerosis, enrolled in a pregnancy study. The sequenced sample was peripheral blood, obtained after pregnancy. The chain uses TRBV5-6 and TRBJ2-7; D uncertain. CDR3 nucleotide sequence: TGTGCCAGCAATCTTAACGAGCAGTACTTC. Translating gives CASNLNEQYF.